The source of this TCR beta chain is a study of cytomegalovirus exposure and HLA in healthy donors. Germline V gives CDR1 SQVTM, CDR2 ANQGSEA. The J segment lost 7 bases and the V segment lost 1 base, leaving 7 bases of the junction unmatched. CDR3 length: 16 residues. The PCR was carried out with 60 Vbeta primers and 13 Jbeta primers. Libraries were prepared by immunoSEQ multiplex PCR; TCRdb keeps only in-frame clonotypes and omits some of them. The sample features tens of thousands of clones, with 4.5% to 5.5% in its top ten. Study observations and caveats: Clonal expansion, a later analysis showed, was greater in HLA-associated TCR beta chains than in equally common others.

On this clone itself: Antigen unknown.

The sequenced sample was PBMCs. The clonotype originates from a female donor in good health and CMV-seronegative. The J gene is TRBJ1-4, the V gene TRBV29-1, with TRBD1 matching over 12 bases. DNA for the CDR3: TGCAGCGTTGAAGGGGACAGGGGGCGGTTAGGTGAAAAACTGTTTTTT. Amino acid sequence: CSVEGDRGRLGEKLFF. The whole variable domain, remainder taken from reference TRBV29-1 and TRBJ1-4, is SAVISQKPSRDICQRGTSLTIQCQVDSQVTMMFWYRQQPGQSLTLIATANQGSEATYESGFVIDKFPISRPNLTFSTLTVSNMSPEDSSIYLCSVEGDRGRLGEKLFFGSGTQLSVL.